The 12 T cell receptor beta chains presented below share a single source sample, sequenced in a study of blood T cell repertoires in COVID-19. Some clones are missing from TCRdb's copy, which holds only in-frame ones; the method was immunoSEQ multiplex PCR. This table holds approximately 240,000 clones, around nine tenths found once. Sequencing input: peripheral blood. The source is a middle-aged woman who had recovered from COVID-19.

The gene calls are TRBV3-1 (or the pseudogene TRBV3-2) and TRBJ2-7; D might be TRBD1 (5 bases). The CDR3 consists of 15 residues. Between the trimmed V and J ends, which lost 4 bases and 2 bases, there was a span of 15 bases. Germline V gene sequence: CDR1 LGHDT, CDR2 YNNKEL (reference sequence). CDR3 sequence: CASSRGQPTTYEQYF. For the CDR3, the DNA is TGTGCCAGCAGCCGGGGCCAGCCTACAACCTACGAGCAGTACTTC.

In its sample, this clone was seen once. The gene calls are TRBV19 and TRBJ2-1; a possible D gene is TRBD2 (6 bases). CDR3 length: 12 amino acids. The V gene lost 3 bases and the J gene lost 11 bases, with 11 bases spanning the gap. Looked up from germline, CDR1 is LNHDA and CDR2 is SQIVND (reference sequence). The CDR3 spells CASSIGGIQQFF. CDR3 nucleotides: TGTGCCAGTAGTATTGGAGGGATTCAGCAGTTCTTC.

This chain connects TRBV4-3 to TRBJ1-2, with 9 bases aligning to TRBD1. The germline V gene has CDR1 LGHNA and CDR2 YSLEER. CDR3 length equals 15 residues. V shed 0 bases and J 8 bases; nucleotides not matched to a gene: 7. The CDR3 DNA sequence: TGCGCCAGCAGCCAAGAATTAGGGACAGGGACGGGCTACACCTTC. Its translation is CASSQELGTGTGYTF.

This chain links TRBV25-1 with TRBJ1-1; 9 bases match TRBD1. Germline V gene data show CDR1 as MGHDK and CDR2 as SYGVNS. The CDR3 has 13 residues. V dropped 6 bases and J dropped 4; count of bases not matched to a gene: 3. CDR3 bases: TGTGCCAGCAGCTTGACAGGGGGCACTGAAGCTTTCTTT. Translated: CASSLTGGTEAFF.

V gene TRBV27 combines with J gene TRBJ2-1, with D possibly TRBD1 on 5 matching bases. CDR1 MNHEY and CDR2 SMNVEV come from the germline V gene (reference sequence). This CDR3 contains 13 residues. V dropped 3 bases and J dropped 7 bases, with 10 bases sitting between them. The CDR3 DNA follows: TGTGCCAGCAGTTTGGGATCAGGGAATGAGCAGTTCTTC. Translated, it gives CASSLGSGNEQFF.

V is TRBV2 and J is TRBJ1-2; 11 bases fit TRBD1. Trimming took 6 bases from V and 5 from J; bases not matched to a gene: 5. Germline V gives CDR1 SNHLY, CDR2 FYNNEI. The CDR3 is 14 amino acids. The DNA for the CDR3 is TGTGCCAGCAGAAAGGACAGGGGGCCATATGGCTACACCTTC. Its protein is CASRKDRGPYGYTF.

The CDR3 region has the DNA TGTGCCAGTAGGAAGGGACAGGTTAATGAAAAACTGTTTTTT. Translated, it gives CASRKGQVNEKLFF. The genes are TRBV19 and TRBJ1-4; 8 bases are a match to TRBD1. Germline V gives CDR1 LNHDA, CDR2 SQIVND (reference sequence). This CDR3 contains 14 residues. The junction had 4 bases not matched to a gene; V was cut back by 6 bases and J by 4 bases.

This chain uses TRBV5-4 with TRBJ2-3, with 10 bases aligning to TRBD2. The CDR3 sequence is 18 residues long. In germline, CDR1 is SGHNT, CDR2 YYREEE (reference sequence). J was trimmed by 0 bases and V by 4 bases; bases with no gene match: 11. CDR3 sequence (DNA): TGTGCCAGCAGCCCTAAGGCTAGCGGGGGATGGAGCACAGATACGCAGTATTTT. Translated: CASSPKASGGWSTDTQYF.

This chain links TRBV29-1 with TRBJ2-1; possible D gene TRBD1, 6 bases. Trimming removed 7 bases from V and 5 bases from J, with 21 bases in between. The CDR3 covers 15 residues. Germline CDR1 and CDR2: SQVTM and ANQGSEA. DNA for the CDR3: TGCAGCGCTATACCCATCTGGACAGCCGACAATGAGCAGTTCTTC. Encoded protein: CSAIPIWTADNEQFF.

This chain links TRBV7-2 with TRBJ2-1; 14 bases are a match to TRBD2. The CDR3 runs 15 residues. Germline V gene data show CDR1 as SGHTA and CDR2 as FQGNSA. V shed 5 bases and J 9 bases; nucleotides not matched to a gene: 6. The CDR3 DNA reads as TGTGCCAGCAGCGTGGGACTAGCGGGAGTCCGTGAGCAGTTCTTC. Its protein product is CASSVGLAGVREQFF.

This CDR3 is CASRQGVPGELFF. Written as DNA, the CDR3 is TGTGCCAGTAGGCAGGGGGTCCCCGGGGAGCTGTTTTTT. The chain links TRBV19 to TRBJ2-2; 7 nucleotides agree with TRBD1. The CDR3 has 13 amino acids. Germline CDR1 LNHDA, CDR2 SQIVND (reference sequence). The trim removed 6 bases at V and 6 bases at J, leaving 4 bases unmatched.

The chain links TRBV18 to TRBJ1-5, with D possibly TRBD1 on 6 matching bases. Germline V gene data show CDR1 as KGHSH and CDR2 as LQKENI. V was shortened by 4 bases and J by 6 bases, with 16 bases between the two germline ends. The CDR3 consists of 15 residues. The CDR3 loop reads CASSRGRQAAQPQHF. CDR3 nucleotides: TGTGCCAGCTCACGCGGGCGACAGGCCGCTCAGCCCCAGCATTTT. Together with reference TRBV18 and TRBJ1-5, the CDR3 gives the full variable domain: NAGVMQNPRHLVRRRGQEARLRCSPMKGHSHVYWYRQLPEEGLKFMVYLQKENIIDESGMPKERFSAEFPKEGPSILRIQQVVRGDSAAYFCASSRGRQAAQPQHFGDGTRLSIL.